This T cell receptor beta chain was identified in a study of beta chain features in type 1 diabetes. The study's findings and limits: Moderate yet significant TCRB CDR3 shortening was seen in Type 1 diabetes patients in all four CD4+ subsets.

The CDR3 is 15 amino acids. The J segment lost 2 bases and the V segment lost 9 bases, leaving 7 bases of the junction unmatched. Germline-derived CDR1 and CDR2 are MNHNS and SASEGT. A remark on this clone: What it binds is not known.

The isolated RNA, all of it, was reverse transcribed, so expressed TCRB transcripts were what got sequenced. Sequenced by immunoSEQ multiplex PCR; TCRdb stores in-frame clones only, minus some. Here the sample spans approximately 600,000 clones, 9.5% to 15% being singletons. The material sequenced was naive CD4+ T cells from blood. The rearrangement joins TRBV6-1 to TRBJ2-3, with 11 bases fitting TRBD2. The TCR comes from a man aged 25-40 years with type 1 diabetes. The CDR3 DNA reads TGTGCCAGTATTACTAGCGGGGGTTCCACAGATACGCAGTATTTT. Its translation: CASITSGGSTDTQYF.